This T cell receptor beta chain was sequenced in a study of T cell responses to AZD1222 COVID-19 vaccine. Overall study findings and caveats: In all cases, repertoires were sampled only after the peak T cell response. When two AZD1222 doses had been given, Spike-specific TCR breadth and depth rose. Among AZD1222 vaccinees, only six were seropositive at baseline. The donors showed a predominance of white British ancestry and of females, with possible underestimation of clonal diversity.

This clone has just one count. As yet, its antigen is unknown. Sequenced by immunoSEQ multiplex PCR; TCRdb stores in-frame clones only, minus some. The top ten hold about 1% of the sample, which has nearly 200,000 clones, over 85% seen once. V was shortened by 7 bases and J by 4 bases, with 11 bases between the two germline ends. There are 13 residues in the CDR3. In germline, CDR1 is MNHEY, CDR2 SVGEGT. The V call is TRBV6-2 or TRBV6-3, the J call TRBJ2-1; D is perhaps TRBD1 (5 bases). This TCR derives from an adult who received the AZD1222 COVID-19 vaccine. The sample in question was peripheral blood, obtained 28 days after the second AZD1222 dose. This CDR3 is CASTPDSYNEQFF. Here the CDR3 DNA reads TGTGCCAGCACCCCCGACAGTTACAATGAGCAGTTCTTC.